This T cell receptor (beta chain) was documented in a study of T cell responses to AZD1222 COVID-19 vaccine. Study-wide results and caveats: Baseline antibody screening turned up just six seropositive AZD1222 recipients.

Sequencing used immunoSEQ multiplex PCR; TCRdb keeps in-frame clones, though not all of them. The table has about 150,000 clones, more than 85% seen once. Germline CDR1 is LGHDT and CDR2 is YNNKEL (reference sequence). The ends were cut back, 0 bases at V and 7 bases at J, with 9 bases in the middle. This CDR3 has 13 amino acids. As regards this clone: Its antigen is unidentified.

V gene TRBV3-1 (or the pseudogene TRBV3-2) combines with J gene TRBJ1-2; the D is unclear. This sequence was found in an adult in good health. The sample in question was peripheral blood, obtained on day 0 of AZD1222 vaccination. CDR3 protein: CASSQDAAGGYTF. Written as DNA, the CDR3 is TGTGCCAGCAGCCAAGATGCGGCAGGTGGCTACACCTTC.